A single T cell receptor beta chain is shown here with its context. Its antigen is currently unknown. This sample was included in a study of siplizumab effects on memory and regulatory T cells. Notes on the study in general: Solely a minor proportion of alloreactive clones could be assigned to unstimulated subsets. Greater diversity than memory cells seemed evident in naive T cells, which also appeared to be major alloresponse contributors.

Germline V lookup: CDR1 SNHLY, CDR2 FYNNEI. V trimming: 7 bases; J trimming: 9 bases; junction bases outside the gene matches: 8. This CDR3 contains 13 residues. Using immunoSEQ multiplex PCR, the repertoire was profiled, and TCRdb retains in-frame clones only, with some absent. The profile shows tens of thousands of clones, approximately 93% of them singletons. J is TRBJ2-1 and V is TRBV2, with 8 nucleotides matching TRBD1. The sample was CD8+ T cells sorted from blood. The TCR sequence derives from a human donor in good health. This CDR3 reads CASTSTGGSEQFF. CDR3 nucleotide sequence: TGTGCCAGCACCAGTACAGGGGGAAGTGAGCAGTTCTTC.